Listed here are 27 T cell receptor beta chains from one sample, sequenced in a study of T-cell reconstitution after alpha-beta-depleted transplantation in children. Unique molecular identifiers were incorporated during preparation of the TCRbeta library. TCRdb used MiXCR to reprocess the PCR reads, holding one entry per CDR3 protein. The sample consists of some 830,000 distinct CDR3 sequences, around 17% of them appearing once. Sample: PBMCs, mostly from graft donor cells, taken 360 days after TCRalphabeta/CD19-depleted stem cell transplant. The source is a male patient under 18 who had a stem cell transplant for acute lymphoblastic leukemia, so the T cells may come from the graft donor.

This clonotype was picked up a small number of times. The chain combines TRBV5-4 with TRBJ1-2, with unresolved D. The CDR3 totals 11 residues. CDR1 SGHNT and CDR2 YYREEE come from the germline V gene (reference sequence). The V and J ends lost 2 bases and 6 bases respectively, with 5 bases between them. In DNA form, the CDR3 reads TGTGCCAGCAGCTTTCCCGATGGCTACACCTTC. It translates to CASSFPDGYTF.

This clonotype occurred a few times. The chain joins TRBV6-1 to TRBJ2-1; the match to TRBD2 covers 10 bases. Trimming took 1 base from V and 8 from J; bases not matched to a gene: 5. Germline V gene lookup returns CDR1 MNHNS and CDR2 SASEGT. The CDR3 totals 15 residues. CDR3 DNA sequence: TGTGCCAGCAGTGAAGTGTCTAGCGGGAGTTATGAGCAGTTCTTC. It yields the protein CASSEVSSGSYEQFF.

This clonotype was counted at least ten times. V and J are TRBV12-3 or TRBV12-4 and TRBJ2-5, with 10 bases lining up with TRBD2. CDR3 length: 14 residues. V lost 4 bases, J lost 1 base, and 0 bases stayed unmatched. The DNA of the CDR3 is TGTGCCAGCAGTTCTAGCGGGAGCCAAGAGACCCAGTACTTC. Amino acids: CASSSSGSQETQYF.

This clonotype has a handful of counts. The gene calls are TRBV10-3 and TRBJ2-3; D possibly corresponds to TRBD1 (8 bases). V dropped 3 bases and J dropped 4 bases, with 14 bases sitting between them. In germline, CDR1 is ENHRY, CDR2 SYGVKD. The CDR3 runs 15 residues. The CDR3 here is CAISDGQGGPDTQYF. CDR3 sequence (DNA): TGTGCCATCAGTGACGGACAGGGAGGGCCAGATACGCAGTATTTT.

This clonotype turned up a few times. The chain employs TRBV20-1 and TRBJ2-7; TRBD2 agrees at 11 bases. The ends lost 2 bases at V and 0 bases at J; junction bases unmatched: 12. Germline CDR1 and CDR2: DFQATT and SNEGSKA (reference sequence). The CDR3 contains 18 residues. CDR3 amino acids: CSARYPGLAVVSSYEQYF. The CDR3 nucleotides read TGCAGTGCTAGATACCCGGGACTAGCGGTCGTGAGCTCCTACGAGCAGTACTTC.

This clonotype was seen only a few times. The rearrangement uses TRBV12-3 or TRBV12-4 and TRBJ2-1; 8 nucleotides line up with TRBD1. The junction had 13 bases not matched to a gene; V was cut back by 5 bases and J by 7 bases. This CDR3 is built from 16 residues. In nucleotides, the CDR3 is TGTGCCAGCAGTCGCTCCGGGACAGGTCGGGGTAATGAGCAGTTCTTC. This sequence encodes CASSRSGTGRGNEQFF.

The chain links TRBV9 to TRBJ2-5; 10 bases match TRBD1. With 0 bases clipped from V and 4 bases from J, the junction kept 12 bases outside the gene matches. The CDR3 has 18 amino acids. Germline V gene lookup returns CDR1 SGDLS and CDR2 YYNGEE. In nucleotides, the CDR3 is TGTGCCAGCAGCGTAGTGGGGACAGGGGACTGGGGAAGAGAGACCCAGTACTTC. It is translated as CASSVVGTGDWGRETQYF.

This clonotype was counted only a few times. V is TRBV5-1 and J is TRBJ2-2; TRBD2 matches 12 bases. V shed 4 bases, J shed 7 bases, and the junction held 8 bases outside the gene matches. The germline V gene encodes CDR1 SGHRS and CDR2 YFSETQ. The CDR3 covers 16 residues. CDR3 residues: CASSKTSGSIGGELFF. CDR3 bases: TGCGCCAGCAGCAAGACTAGCGGGAGTATTGGCGGGGAGCTGTTTTTT.

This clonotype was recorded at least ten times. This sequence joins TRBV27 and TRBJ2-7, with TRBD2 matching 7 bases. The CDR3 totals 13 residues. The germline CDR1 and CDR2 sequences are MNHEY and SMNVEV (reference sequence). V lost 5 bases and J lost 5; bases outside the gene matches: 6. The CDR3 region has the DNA TGTGCCAGCAGTAGGCCAGCGGGGCACGAGCAGTACTTC. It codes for CASSRPAGHEQYF.

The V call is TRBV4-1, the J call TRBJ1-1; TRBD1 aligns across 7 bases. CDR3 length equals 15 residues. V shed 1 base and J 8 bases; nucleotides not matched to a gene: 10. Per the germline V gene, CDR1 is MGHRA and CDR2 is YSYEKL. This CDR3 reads CASSQGRIKTGEAFF. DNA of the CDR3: TGCGCCAGCAGCCAAGGACGCATCAAGACAGGGGAAGCTTTCTTT.

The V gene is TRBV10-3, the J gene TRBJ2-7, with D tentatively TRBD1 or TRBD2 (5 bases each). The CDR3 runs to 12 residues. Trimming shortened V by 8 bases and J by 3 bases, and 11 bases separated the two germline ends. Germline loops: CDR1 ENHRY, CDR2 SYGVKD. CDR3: CAIQGRGYEQYF. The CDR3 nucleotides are TGTGCCATCCAGGGCCGGGGCTACGAGCAGTACTTC.

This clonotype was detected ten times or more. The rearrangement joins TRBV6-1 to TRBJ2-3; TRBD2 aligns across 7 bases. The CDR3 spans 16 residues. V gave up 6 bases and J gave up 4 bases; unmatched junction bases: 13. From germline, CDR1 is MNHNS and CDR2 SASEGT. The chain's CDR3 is CASRNREASRADTQYF. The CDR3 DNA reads TGTGCCAGCAGAAATCGGGAGGCTAGCCGGGCAGATACGCAGTATTTT.

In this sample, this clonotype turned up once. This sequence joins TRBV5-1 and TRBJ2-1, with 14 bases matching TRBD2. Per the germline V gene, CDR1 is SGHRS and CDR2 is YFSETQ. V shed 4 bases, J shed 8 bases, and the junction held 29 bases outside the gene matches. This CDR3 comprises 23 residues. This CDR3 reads CASSPSLLGLAGARGRTGDEQFF. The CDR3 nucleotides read TGCGCCAGCAGCCCGTCTCTACTGGGACTAGCGGGAGCTAGGGGTCGGACGGGAGATGAGCAGTTCTTC. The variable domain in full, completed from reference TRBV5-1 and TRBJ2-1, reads KAGVTQTPRYLIKTRGQQVTLSCSPISGHRSVSWYQQTPGQGLQFLFEYFSETQRNKGNFPGRFSGRQFSNSRSEMNVSTLELGDSALYLCASSPSLLGLAGARGRTGDEQFFGPGTRLTVL.

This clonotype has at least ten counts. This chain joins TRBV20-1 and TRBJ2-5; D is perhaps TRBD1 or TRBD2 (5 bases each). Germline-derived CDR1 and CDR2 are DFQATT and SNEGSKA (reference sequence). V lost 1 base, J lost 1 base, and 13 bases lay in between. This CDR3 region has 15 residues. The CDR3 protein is CSARGGEQPQETQYF. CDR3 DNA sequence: TGCAGTGCTAGAGGAGGGGAACAGCCCCAAGAGACCCAGTACTTC.

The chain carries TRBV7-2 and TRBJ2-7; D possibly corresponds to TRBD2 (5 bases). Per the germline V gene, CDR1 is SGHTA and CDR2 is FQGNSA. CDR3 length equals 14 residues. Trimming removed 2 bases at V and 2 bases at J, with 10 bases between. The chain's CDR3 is CASSLSSSTYEQYF. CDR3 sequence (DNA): TGTGCCAGCAGCTTATCTAGCAGCACCTACGAGCAGTACTTC.

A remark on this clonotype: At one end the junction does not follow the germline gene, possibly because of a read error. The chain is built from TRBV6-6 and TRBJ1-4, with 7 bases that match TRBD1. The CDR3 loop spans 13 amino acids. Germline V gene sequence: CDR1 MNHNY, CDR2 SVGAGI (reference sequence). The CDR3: CASSLNPGQRNLF. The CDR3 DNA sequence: TGTGCCAGCAGTCTCAACCCGGGACAGAGGAATCTCTTT.

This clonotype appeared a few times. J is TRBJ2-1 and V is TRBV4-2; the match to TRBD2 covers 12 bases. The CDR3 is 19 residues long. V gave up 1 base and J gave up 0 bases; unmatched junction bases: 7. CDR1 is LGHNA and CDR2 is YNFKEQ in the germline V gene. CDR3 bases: TGTGCCAGCAGCCAAGGTCTAGCGGGAGGGGGGGGCTCCTACAATGAGCAGTTCTTC. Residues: CASSQGLAGGGGSYNEQFF.

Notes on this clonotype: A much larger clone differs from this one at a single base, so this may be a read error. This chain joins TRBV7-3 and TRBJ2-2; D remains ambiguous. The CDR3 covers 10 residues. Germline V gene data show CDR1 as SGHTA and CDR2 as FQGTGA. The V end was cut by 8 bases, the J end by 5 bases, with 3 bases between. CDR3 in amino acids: CASVTGELFF. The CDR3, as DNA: TGTGCCAGCGTGACCGGGGAGCTGTTTTTT. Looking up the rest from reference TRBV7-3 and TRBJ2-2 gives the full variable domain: GAGVSQTPSNKVTEKGKYVELRCDPISGHTALYWYRQSLGQGPEFLIYFQGTGAADDSGLPNDRFFAVRPEGSVSTLKIQRTERGDSAVYLCASVTGELFFGEGSRLTVL.

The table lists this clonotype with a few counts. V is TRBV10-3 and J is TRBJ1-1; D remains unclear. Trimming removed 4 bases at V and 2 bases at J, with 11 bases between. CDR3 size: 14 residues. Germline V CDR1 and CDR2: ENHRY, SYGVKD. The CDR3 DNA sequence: TGTGCCATCAGTGTGACACCTAGAAACACTGAAGCTTTCTTT. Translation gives CAISVTPRNTEAFF.

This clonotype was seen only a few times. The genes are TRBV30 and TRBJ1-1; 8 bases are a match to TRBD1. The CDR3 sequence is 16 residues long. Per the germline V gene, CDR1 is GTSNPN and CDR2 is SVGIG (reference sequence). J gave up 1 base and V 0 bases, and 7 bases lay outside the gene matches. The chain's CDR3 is CAWSVPRTGKNTEAFF. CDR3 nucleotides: TGTGCCTGGAGTGTACCCAGGACAGGGAAGAACACTGAAGCTTTCTTT.

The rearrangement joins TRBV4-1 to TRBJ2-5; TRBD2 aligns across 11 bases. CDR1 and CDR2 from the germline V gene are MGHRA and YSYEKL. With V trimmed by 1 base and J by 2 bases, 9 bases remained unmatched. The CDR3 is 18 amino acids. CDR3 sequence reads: CASSQGLAGGRGQETQYF. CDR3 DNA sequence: TGCGCCAGCAGCCAAGGGCTAGCGGGAGGAAGGGGACAAGAGACCCAGTACTTC.

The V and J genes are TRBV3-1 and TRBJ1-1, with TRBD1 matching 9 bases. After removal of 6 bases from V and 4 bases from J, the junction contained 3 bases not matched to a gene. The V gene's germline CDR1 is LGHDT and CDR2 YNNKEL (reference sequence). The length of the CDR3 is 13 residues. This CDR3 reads CASRGTGLTEAFF. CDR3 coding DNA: TGTGCCAGCAGGGGGACAGGGCTCACTGAAGCTTTCTTT.

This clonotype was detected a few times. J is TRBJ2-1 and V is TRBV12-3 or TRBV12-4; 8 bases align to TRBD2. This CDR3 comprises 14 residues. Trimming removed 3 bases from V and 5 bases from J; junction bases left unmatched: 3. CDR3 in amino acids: CASSFELADNEQFF. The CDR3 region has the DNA TGTGCCAGCAGTTTTGAACTAGCGGACAATGAGCAGTTCTTC.

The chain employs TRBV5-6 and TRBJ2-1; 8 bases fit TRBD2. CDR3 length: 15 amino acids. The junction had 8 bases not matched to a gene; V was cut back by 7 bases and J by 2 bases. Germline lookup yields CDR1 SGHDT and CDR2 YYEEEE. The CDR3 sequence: CASRPGLGAYNEQFF. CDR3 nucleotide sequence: TGTGCCAGCCGTCCGGGACTAGGTGCCTACAATGAGCAGTTCTTC. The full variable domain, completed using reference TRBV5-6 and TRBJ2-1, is DAGVTQSPTHLIKTRGQQVTLRCSPKSGHDTVSWYQQALGQGPQFIFQYYEEEERQRGNFPDRFSGHQFPNYSSELNVNALLLGDSALYLCASRPGLGAYNEQFFGPGTRLTVL.

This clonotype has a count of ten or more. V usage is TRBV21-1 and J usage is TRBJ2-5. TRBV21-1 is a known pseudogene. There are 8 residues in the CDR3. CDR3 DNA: TGCTTGGAAGAGACCCAGTACTTC. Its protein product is CLEETQYF.

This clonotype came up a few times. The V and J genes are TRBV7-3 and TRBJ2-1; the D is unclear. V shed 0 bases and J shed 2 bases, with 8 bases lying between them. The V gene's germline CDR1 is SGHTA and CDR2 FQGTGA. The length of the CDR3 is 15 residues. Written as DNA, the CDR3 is TGTGCCAGCAGCTTAACCCACGGCCCCTACAATGAGCAGTTCTTC. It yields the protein CASSLTHGPYNEQFF.

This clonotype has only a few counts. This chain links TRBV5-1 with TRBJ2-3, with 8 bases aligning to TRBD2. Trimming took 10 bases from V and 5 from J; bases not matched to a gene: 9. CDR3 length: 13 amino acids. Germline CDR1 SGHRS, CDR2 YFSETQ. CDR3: CAASGTRIDTQYF. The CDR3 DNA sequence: TGCGCCGCCTCCGGGACTAGAATAGATACGCAGTATTTT.